This section outlines one T cell receptor beta chain sequence together with its context. Antigen specificity is unknown. CDR3 length equals 14 residues. Germline V gives CDR1 SGHVS, CDR2 FNYEAQ. Germline trimming cut 5 bases from V and 3 bases from J; bases unmatched to any gene: 4. Repertoires were generated with immunoSEQ multiplex PCR, while TCRdb's copy carries only in-frame clones and drops some. The sample records tens of thousands of clones, 90% to 95% being singletons. These data belong to a study of OX40 agonist ivuxolimab in advanced cancers. Whole-study results and caveats: Some nonresponders likewise displayed low normalized T-cell clonal expansion.

Specimen: CD4+ or CD8+ T cells sorted from blood, collected in a trial of the OX40 agonist ivuxolimab. This rearrangement joins TRBV7-6 to TRBJ2-4; 7 positions match TRBD1. The TCR comes from an adult with an advanced solid tumor such as melanoma, head and neck, liver or kidney cancer. CDR3 DNA sequence: TGTGCCAGCAGCCCAAGGGACAGCAAAAACATTCAGTACTTC. It specifies CASSPRDSKNIQYF.